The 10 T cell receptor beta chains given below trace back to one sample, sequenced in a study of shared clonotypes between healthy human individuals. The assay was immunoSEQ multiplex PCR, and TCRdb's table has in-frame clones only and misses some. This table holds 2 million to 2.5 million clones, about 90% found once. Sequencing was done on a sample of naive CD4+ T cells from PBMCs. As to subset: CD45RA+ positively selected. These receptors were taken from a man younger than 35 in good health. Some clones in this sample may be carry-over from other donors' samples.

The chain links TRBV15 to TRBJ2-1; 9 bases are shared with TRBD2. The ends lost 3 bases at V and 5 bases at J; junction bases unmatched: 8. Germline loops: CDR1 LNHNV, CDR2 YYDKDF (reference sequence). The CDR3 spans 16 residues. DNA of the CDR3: TGTGCCACCAGCAGCCGGGTGTCTAGCGGGAACAATGAGCAGTTCTTC. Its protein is CATSSRVSSGNNEQFF.

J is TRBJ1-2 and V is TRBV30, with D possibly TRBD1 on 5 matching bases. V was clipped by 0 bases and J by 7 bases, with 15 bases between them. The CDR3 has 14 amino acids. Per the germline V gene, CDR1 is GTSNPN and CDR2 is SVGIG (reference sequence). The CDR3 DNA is TGTGCCTGGAGTGTGGGGGGAACGGTACGTGGCTACACCTTC. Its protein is CAWSVGGTVRGYTF. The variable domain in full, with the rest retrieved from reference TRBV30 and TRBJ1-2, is SQTIHQWPATLVQPVGSPLSLECTVEGTSNPNLYWYRQAAGRGLQLLFYSVGIGQISSEVPQNLSASRPQDRQFILSSKKLLLSDSGFYLCAWSVGGTVRGYTFGSGTRLTVV.

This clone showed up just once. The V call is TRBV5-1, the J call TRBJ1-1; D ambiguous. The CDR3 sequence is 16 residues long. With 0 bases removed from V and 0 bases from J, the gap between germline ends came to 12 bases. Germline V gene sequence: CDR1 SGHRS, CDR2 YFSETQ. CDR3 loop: CASSLDGNALNTEAFF. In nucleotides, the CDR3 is TGCGCCAGCAGCTTGGATGGAAATGCTTTGAACACTGAAGCTTTCTTT.

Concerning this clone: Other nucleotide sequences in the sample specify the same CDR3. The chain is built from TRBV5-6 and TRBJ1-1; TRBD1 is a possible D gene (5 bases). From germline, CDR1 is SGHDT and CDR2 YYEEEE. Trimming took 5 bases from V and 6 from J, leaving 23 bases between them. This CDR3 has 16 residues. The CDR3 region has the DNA TGTGCCAGCAGGCCACGAGGGGCAGTAACGGTCCCTGAAGCTTTCTTT. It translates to CASRPRGAVTVPEAFF.

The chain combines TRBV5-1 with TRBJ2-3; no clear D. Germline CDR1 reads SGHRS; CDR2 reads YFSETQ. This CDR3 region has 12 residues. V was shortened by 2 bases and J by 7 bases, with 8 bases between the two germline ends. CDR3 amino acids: CASSLKGYTQYF. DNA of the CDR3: TGCGCCAGCAGCTTAAAGGGCTATACGCAGTATTTT.

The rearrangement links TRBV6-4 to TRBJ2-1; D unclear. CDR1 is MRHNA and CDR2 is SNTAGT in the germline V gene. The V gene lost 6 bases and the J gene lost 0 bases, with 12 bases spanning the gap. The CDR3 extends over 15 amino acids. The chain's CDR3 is CASSPEESSYNEQFF. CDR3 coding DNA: TGTGCCAGCAGCCCCGAAGAAAGCTCCTACAATGAGCAGTTCTTC.

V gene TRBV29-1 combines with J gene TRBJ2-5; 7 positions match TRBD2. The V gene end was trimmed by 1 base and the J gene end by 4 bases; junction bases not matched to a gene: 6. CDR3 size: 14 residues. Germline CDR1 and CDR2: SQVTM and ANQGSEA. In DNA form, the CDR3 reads TGCAGCGTTGAAGGGGCGGGAGATCGAGAGACCCAGTACTTC. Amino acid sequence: CSVEGAGDRETQYF.

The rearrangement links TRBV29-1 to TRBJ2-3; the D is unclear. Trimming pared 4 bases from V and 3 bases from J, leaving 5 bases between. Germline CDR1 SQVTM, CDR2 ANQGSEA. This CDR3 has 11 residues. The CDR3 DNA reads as TGCAGCGTTGGGAAAACAGATACGCAGTATTTT. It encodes CSVGKTDTQYF.

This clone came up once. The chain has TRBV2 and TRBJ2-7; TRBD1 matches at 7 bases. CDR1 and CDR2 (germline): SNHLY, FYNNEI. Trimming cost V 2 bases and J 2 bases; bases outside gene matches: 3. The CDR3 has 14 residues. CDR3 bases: TGTGCCAGCAGTGAAAGGACAGGCACCTACGAGCAGTACTTC. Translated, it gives CASSERTGTYEQYF.

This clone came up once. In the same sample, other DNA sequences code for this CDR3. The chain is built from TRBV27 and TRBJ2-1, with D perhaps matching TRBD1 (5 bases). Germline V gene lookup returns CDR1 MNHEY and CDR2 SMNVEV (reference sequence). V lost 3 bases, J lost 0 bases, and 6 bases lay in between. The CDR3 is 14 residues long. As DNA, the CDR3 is TGTGCCAGCAGTTTTACAGGCTCCTACAATGAGCAGTTCTTC. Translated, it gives CASSFTGSYNEQFF.